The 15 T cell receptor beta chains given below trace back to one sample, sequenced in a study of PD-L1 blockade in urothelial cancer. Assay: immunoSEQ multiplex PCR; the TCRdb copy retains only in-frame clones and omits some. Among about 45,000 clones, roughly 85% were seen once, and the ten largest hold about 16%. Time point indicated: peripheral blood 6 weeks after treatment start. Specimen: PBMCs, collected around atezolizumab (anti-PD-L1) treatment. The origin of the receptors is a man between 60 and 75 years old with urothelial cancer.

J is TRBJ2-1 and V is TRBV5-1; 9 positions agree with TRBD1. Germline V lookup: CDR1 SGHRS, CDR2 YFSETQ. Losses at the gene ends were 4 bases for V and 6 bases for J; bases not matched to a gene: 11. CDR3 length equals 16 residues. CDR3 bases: TGCGCCAGCAGCCCGGGACAGGGAGACTTATCCAATGAGCAGTTCTTC. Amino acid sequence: CASSPGQGDLSNEQFF.

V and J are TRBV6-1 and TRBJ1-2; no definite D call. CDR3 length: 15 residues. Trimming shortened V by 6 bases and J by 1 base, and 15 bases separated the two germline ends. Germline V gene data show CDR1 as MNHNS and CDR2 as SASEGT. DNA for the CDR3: TGTGCCAGCAGGCCAGGTCGCAGTGATAACTATGGCTACACCTTC. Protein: CASRPGRSDNYGYTF.

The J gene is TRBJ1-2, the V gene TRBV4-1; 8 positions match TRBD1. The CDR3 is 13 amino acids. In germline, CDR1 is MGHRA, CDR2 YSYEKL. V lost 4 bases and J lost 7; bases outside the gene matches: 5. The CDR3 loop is CASSLGQESGYTF. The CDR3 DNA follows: TGCGCCAGCAGCCTGGGACAGGAAAGTGGCTACACCTTC.

The CDR3 sequence is CASSLSQGSTEAFF. Here the CDR3 DNA reads TGCGCCAGCAGCTTGAGTCAGGGTTCCACTGAAGCTTTCTTT. This chain joins TRBV5-1 and TRBJ1-1; possibly TRBD1 for D (5 bases). Germline V CDR1 and CDR2: SGHRS, YFSETQ. V was trimmed by 1 base and J by 4 bases, leaving 11 bases between them. CDR3 length: 14 amino acids.

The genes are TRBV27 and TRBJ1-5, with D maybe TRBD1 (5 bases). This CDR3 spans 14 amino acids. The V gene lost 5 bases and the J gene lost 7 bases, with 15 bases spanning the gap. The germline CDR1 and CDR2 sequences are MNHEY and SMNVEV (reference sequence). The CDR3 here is CASSKTVDGQPQHF. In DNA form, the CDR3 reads TGTGCCAGCAGTAAGACAGTGGATGGCCAGCCCCAGCATTTT.

CDR3 region: CASSKGLAGGIDDTQYF. The CDR3 coding sequence is TGTGCCAGTAGTAAGGGACTAGCGGGGGGAATCGATGATACGCAGTATTTT. V usage is TRBV19 and J usage is TRBJ2-3; 15 bases are a match to TRBD2. The J segment lost 6 bases and the V segment lost 4 bases, leaving 8 bases of the junction unmatched. The CDR3 is made up of 17 amino acids. CDR1 is LNHDA, CDR2 SQIVND, per germline (reference sequence).

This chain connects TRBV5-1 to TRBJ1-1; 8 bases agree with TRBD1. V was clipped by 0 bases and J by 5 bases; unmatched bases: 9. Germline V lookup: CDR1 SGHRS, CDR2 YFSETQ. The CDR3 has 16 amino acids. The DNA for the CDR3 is TGCGCCAGCAGCTTGGCGGACAGGGCTGTGCGAACTGAAGCTTTCTTT. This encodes CASSLADRAVRTEAFF.

The chain's CDR3 is CASSFQGAYQETQYF. CDR3 sequence (DNA): TGTGCCAGCAGTTTTCAGGGGGCCTACCAAGAGACCCAGTACTTC. The J gene is TRBJ2-5, the V gene TRBV27, with 8 nucleotides matching TRBD1. The CDR3 runs to 15 residues. Germline V gives CDR1 MNHEY, CDR2 SMNVEV (reference sequence). J lost 0 bases, V lost 3 bases, and 3 bases had no gene match.

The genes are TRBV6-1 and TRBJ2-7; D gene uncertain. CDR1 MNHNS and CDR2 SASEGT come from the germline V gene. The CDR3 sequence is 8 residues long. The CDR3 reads CPRREQYF. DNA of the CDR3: TGTCCCCGTCGCGAGCAGTACTTC.

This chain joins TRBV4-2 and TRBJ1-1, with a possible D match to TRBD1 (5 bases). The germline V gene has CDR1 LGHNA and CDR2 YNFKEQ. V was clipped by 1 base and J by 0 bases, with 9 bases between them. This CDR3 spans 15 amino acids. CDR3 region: CASSQVGGVNTEAFF. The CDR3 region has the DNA TGTGCCAGCAGCCAAGTTGGGGGGGTGAACACTGAAGCTTTCTTT.

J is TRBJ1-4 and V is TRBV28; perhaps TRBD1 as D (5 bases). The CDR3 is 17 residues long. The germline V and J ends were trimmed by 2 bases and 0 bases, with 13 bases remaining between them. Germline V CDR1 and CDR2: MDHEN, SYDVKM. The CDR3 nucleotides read TGTGCCAGCAGTTTAGTCATAGGGGTAGCAACTAATGAAAAACTGTTTTTT. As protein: CASSLVIGVATNEKLFF.

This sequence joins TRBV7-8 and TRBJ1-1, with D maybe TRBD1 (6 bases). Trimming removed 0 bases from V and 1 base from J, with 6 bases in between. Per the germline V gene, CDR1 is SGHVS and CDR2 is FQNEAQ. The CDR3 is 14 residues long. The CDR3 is CASSLAGGNTEAFF. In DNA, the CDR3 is TGTGCCAGCAGCTTAGCAGGGGGGAACACTGAAGCTTTCTTT.

The CDR3 nucleotides are TGTGCCAGTAGTATCACAAGGGGCTTCACCGGGGAGCTGTTTTTT. This gives the protein CASSITRGFTGELFF. This chain joins TRBV19 and TRBJ2-2; D perhaps matches TRBD1 (5 bases). Germline CDR1 reads LNHDA; CDR2 reads SQIVND (reference sequence). This CDR3 is built from 15 residues. V was shortened by 3 bases and J by 4 bases, with 12 bases between the two germline ends.

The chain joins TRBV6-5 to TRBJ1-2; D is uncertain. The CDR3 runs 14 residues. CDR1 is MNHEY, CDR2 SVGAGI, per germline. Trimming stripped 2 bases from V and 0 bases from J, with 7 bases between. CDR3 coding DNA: TGTGCCAGCAGTTACGTTGGCTCTAACTATGGCTACACCTTC. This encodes CASSYVGSNYGYTF.

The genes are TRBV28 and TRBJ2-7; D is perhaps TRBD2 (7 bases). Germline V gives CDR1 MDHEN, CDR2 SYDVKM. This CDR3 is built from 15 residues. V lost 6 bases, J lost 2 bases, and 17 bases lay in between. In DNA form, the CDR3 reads TGTGCCAGCAGCAACGTGGGGGGGCCCGCCTACGAGCAGTACTTC. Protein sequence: CASSNVGGPAYEQYF.